This T cell receptor (beta chain) was documented in a study of blood T cell repertoires in COVID-19. Original handling: Amplified reference gene primers provided the basis for estimating nucleated cell counts. This table comes from immunoSEQ multiplex PCR, and its TCRdb copy is limited to in-frame clones, with some not included. Clone size and V and J calls were adopted from that table, with D and trimming inferred from the DNA. Of fewer than 350,000 clones in the sample, under 95% were seen once. This clone was found a few times. The CDR3 is made up of 14 amino acids. The germline V gene has CDR1 LNHDA and CDR2 SQIVND (reference sequence). The germline V and J ends were trimmed by 3 bases and 11 bases, with 17 bases remaining between them.

The sample comprised PBMCs or T cells enriched from blood (not recorded which). The source is a woman between 35 and 50 years old with acute COVID-19. The J gene is TRBJ2-4, the V gene TRBV19; D ambiguous. CDR3 DNA: TGTGCCAGTAGTATGGGCACCTCTCCTGAACTTCAGTACTTC. It is translated as CASSMGTSPELQYF.